The 17 T cell receptor beta chains listed next were all sequenced from one sample in a study of cytomegalovirus exposure and HLA in healthy donors. The PCR had 60 Vbeta and 13 Jbeta primers. Sequencing used immunoSEQ multiplex PCR; TCRdb keeps in-frame clones, though not all of them. Here the sample spans 150,000 to 200,000 clones, around 87% being singletons. Sequenced input: PBMCs. The receptors were sampled from a woman between 18 and 29 years old in good health and CMV-seronegative.

The chain combines TRBV9 with TRBJ2-7, with TRBD2 matching over 13 bases. The germline CDR1 and CDR2 sequences are SGDLS and YYNGEE. The V gene end was trimmed by 0 bases and the J gene end by 5 bases; junction bases not matched to a gene: 2. The CDR3 loop spans 15 amino acids. The CDR3 sequence: CASSVVGLAGDEQYF. CDR3 nucleotide sequence: TGTGCCAGCAGCGTAGTAGGACTAGCGGGGGACGAGCAGTACTTC.

V and J are TRBV7-5 and TRBJ2-7; the table's D call TRBD2 went unverified against the DNA. TRBV7-5 is a recognized pseudogene. CDR3 length: 14 amino acids. CDR3 in DNA: TGTGTCCCCCGGGAGGTTAACCTCTCCTACGAGCAGTACTTC. This gives the protein CVPREVNLSYEQYF.

The chain carries TRBV28 and TRBJ2-1; TRBD2 agrees at 12 bases. CDR3 length: 18 amino acids. Germline CDR1 and CDR2: MDHEN and SYDVKM. The J segment lost 9 bases and the V segment lost 2 bases, leaving 14 bases of the junction unmatched. The CDR3 region is CASSLPRTASGGAVEQFF. In nucleotides, the CDR3 is TGTGCCAGCAGTTTACCCCGGACAGCTAGCGGGGGGGCGGTTGAGCAGTTCTTC.

V and J are TRBV7-6 and TRBJ1-1, with D unclear. V was trimmed by 5 bases and J by 3 bases, leaving 7 bases between them. This CDR3 contains 12 residues. CDR1 and CDR2 from the germline V gene are SGHVS and FNYEAQ. CDR3 sequence reads: CASSKRDTEAFF. The DNA for the CDR3 is TGTGCCAGCAGCAAGCGAGACACTGAAGCTTTCTTT. The full variable domain, in which reference TRBV7-6 and TRBJ1-1 provide the parts outside the CDR3, is GAGVSQSPRYKVTKRGQDVALRCDPISGHVSLYWYRQALGQGPEFLTYFNYEAQQDKSGLPNDRFSAERPEGSISTLTIQRTEQRDSAMYRCASSKRDTEAFFGQGTRLTVV.

DNA of the CDR3: TGTGCCAGCAGTCACACCGAGGTTCTCAACTATGGCTACACCTTC. As protein: CASSHTEVLNYGYTF. The rearrangement uses TRBV6-5 and TRBJ1-2; D unclear. The CDR3 extends over 15 amino acids. Germline CDR1 and CDR2: MNHEY and SVGAGI. V shed 5 bases and J shed 2 bases, with 15 bases lying between them.

V is TRBV6-1 and J is TRBJ1-2, with D possibly being TRBD1 (6 bases). CDR1 and CDR2 from the germline V gene are MNHNS and SASEGT. The CDR3 has 13 residues. Trimming stripped 4 bases from V and 2 bases from J, with 8 bases between. The CDR3 spells CASSVTGNYGYTF. In DNA form, the CDR3 reads TGTGCCAGCAGTGTCACAGGGAACTATGGCTACACCTTC.

Worth noting for this clone: Other DNA sequences in this sample translate to the same CDR3. The rearrangement joins TRBV5-6 to TRBJ2-7; D unclear. CDR1 and CDR2 (germline): SGHDT, YYEEEE. The CDR3 length is 13 residues. Between the trimmed V and J ends, which lost 2 bases and 2 bases, there was a span of 8 bases. This CDR3 is CASSLGGTYEQYF. The CDR3 nucleotides are TGTGCCAGCAGCTTAGGCGGAACCTACGAGCAGTACTTC.

The chain joins TRBV4-1 to TRBJ1-6; the match to TRBD1 covers 7 bases. The length of the CDR3 is 16 residues. Trimming removed 4 bases from V and 7 bases from J; junction bases left unmatched: 10. Germline CDR1 reads MGHRA; CDR2 reads YSYEKL. The CDR3: CASSPRGDSTNSPLHF. In nucleotides, the CDR3 is TGCGCCAGCAGCCCAAGGGGGGACAGTACCAATTCACCCCTCCACTTT.

This chain connects TRBV30 to TRBJ1-1; weak D call: TRBD1 (5 bases). The V end was cut by 2 bases, the J end by 5 bases, with 12 bases between. CDR1 is GTSNPN, CDR2 SVGIG, per germline (reference sequence). The CDR3 loop spans 13 amino acids. The DNA of the CDR3 is TGTGCCTGGAGTCTGGGGCCGAGGACTGAAGCTTTCTTT. This gives the protein CAWSLGPRTEAFF.

The chain combines TRBV7-9 with TRBJ2-1; 7 bases match TRBD2. Germline values: CDR1 SEHNR, CDR2 FQNEAQ (reference sequence). This CDR3 has 14 residues. J lost 14 bases, V lost 1 base, and 11 bases had no gene match. This chain's CDR3 is CASSLETGGTNEFF. The CDR3 DNA reads TGTGCCAGCAGCTTAGAAACGGGCGGGACTAATGAGTTCTTC.

For this clone: The sample holds other DNA sequences that translate to the same CDR3. The chain employs TRBV11-3 and TRBJ1-5, with D unclear. Trimming took off 0 bases at V and 6 bases at J, with 6 bases between the two ends. The germline V gene encodes CDR1 SGHNT and CDR2 YENEEA. CDR3 size: 13 residues. The CDR3 reads CASSLEEGQPQHF. The DNA of the CDR3 is TGTGCCAGCAGCTTAGAAGAGGGTCAGCCCCAGCATTTT.

The chain couples TRBV10-3 to TRBJ1-1; D uncertain. The CDR3 loop spans 14 amino acids. The germline V gene has CDR1 ENHRY and CDR2 SYGVKD. V shed 6 bases and J shed 2 bases, with 13 bases lying between them. CDR3 bases: TGTGCCATCAGCCTCACCTATCAAAACACTGAAGCTTTCTTT. This encodes CAISLTYQNTEAFF.

The CDR3 sequence is CASSFSSDEQYF. The CDR3 nucleotides read TGTGCCAGCAGCTTCTCTAGTGACGAGCAGTACTTC. The chain is built from TRBV5-4 and TRBJ2-7; D is undetermined. The CDR3 is made up of 12 amino acids. CDR1 and CDR2 from the germline V gene are SGHNT and YYREEE (reference sequence). V shed 2 bases and J shed 5 bases, with 8 bases lying between them.

This sequence joins TRBV5-1 and TRBJ1-6; the D gene is possibly TRBD1 (6 bases). Trimming took 1 base from V and 5 from J, leaving 16 bases between them. Per germline, CDR1 SGHRS and CDR2 YFSETQ. CDR3 length equals 17 residues. CDR3 in DNA: TGCGCCAGCAGCTTGCCCCAGGGGTCAACTGATAATTCACCCCTCCACTTT. It yields the protein CASSLPQGSTDNSPLHF.

The chain uses TRBV4-1 and TRBJ1-3; D is undetermined. Germline V gene lookup returns CDR1 MGHRA and CDR2 YSYEKL. V shed 1 base and J shed 0 bases, with 13 bases lying between them. The CDR3 sequence is 17 residues long. Here the CDR3 reads CASSQAPGMDSGNTIYF. The CDR3 DNA reads as TGCGCCAGCAGCCAAGCCCCGGGGATGGACTCTGGAAACACCATATATTTT.

The V gene is TRBV7-9, the J gene TRBJ2-1; 8 nucleotides align to TRBD2. The germline V gene encodes CDR1 SEHNR and CDR2 FQNEAQ (reference sequence). The V gene end was trimmed by 5 bases and the J gene end by 2 bases; junction bases not matched to a gene: 5. This CDR3 region has 15 residues. The CDR3 sequence is CASSLSGRAYNEQFF. The CDR3 DNA reads TGTGCCAGCAGCCTGAGCGGGAGAGCCTACAATGAGCAGTTCTTC.

The gene calls are TRBV21-1 and TRBJ2-3; the D call of TRBD2 is as the table states it, not checked on the DNA. TRBV21-1 is deemed a pseudogene. This CDR3 spans 18 amino acids. CDR3 region: CASSKGLAGRPFTDTQYF. The DNA for the CDR3 is TGTGCCAGCAGCAAAGGACTAGCGGGTCGGCCCTTTACAGATACGCAGTATTTT.